Included here is one T cell receptor beta chain sequence, with context. Its antigen is still unknown. Autoimmune disease history or systemic immunosuppression led to patient exclusion. These data originate in a study of OX40 agonist ivuxolimab in advanced cancers. Background on the study: Patients were 82.7% male with ages about 23 to 79, mean 60.

Method: immunoSEQ multiplex PCR; TCRdb's copy keeps in-frame clones and lacks some. The table records around 45,000 clones, around 77% of them present only once. Whole-study findings and limits: The study found that CD8+ T cells averaged more expanded clones than CD4+. Low normalized T-cell clonal expansion also characterized some of the nonresponders.

Germline values: CDR1 SEHNR, CDR2 FQNEAQ (reference sequence). V was pared by 6 bases and J by 1 base, with 4 bases of the junction left unmatched. The CDR3 contains 15 residues. This clonotype was obtained from an adult with an advanced solid tumor such as melanoma, head and neck, liver or kidney cancer. Sequencing used CD4+ or CD8+ T cells sorted from blood, obtained in a trial of the OX40 agonist ivuxolimab. V is TRBV7-9 and J is TRBJ2-1; 9 nucleotides line up with TRBD2. The CDR3 loop is CASSRSGRSYNEQFF. The CDR3 DNA follows: TGTGCCAGCAGTAGAAGCGGGAGGTCCTACAATGAGCAGTTCTTC.